Each of the 21 T cell receptor beta chains below was sequenced from the same sample in a study of graft-versus-host responses after intestinal transplantation. Assay used: immunoSEQ multiplex PCR; TCRdb lists only in-frame clones, some missing. The sample consists of approximately 37,000 clones, roughly nine tenths of them appearing once. Processing was applied to graft tissue in order to liberate intraepithelial and lamina propria lymphocytes. Sequenced here: ileum tissue, sampled less than 210 days after intestinal transplant. The receptors were gathered from a human patient who received an intestinal transplant, so some T cells may come from the graft donor.

The genes are TRBV19 and TRBJ1-6; D not certain. Trimming removed 11 bases at V and 6 bases at J, with 14 bases between. Germline V lookup: CDR1 LNHDA, CDR2 SQIVND (reference sequence). The CDR3 length is 13 residues. The CDR3 bases are TGTGCCGGTGGGGAAGGCATTAATTCACCCCTCCACTTT. Translation gives CAGGEGINSPLHF.

This rearrangement joins TRBV27 to TRBJ1-1; no clear D gene. The CDR3 contains 13 residues. V lost 5 bases, J lost 5 bases, and 12 bases lay in between. The germline gives CDR1 MNHEY, CDR2 SMNVEV (reference sequence). CDR3 coding DNA: TGTGCCAGCAGTACACAGCTTCGGACTGAAGCTTTCTTT. The encoded protein is CASSTQLRTEAFF.

J is TRBJ2-7 and V is TRBV5-1, with D possibly TRBD1 on 6 matching bases. This CDR3 is built from 18 residues. The germline CDR1 and CDR2 sequences are SGHRS and YFSETQ. With 3 bases removed from V and 7 bases from J, the gap between germline ends came to 29 bases. CDR3 bases: TGCGCCAGCAGCTATGAAATTAGGCCGGGACAACCATCGAGGGAGCAGTACTTC. This translates into CASSYEIRPGQPSREQYF.

V usage is TRBV7-8 and J usage is TRBJ1-1; weak D call: TRBD1 (5 bases). The germline gives CDR1 SGHVS, CDR2 FQNEAQ. Trimming took 5 bases from V and 3 from J, leaving 10 bases between them. The CDR3 spans 13 residues. CDR3 residues: CASSPRQYTEAFF. The CDR3 DNA is TGTGCCAGCAGCCCTCGACAGTACACTGAAGCTTTCTTT.

The chain recombines TRBV7-8 with TRBJ1-2; the D is unclear. Trimming removed 1 base from V and 7 bases from J, with 19 bases in between. The germline gives CDR1 SGHVS, CDR2 FQNEAQ. The CDR3 totals 16 residues. This chain's CDR3 is CASSLDGSGRRLGYTF. For the CDR3, the DNA is TGTGCCAGCAGCTTAGATGGGTCAGGACGACGGCTTGGCTACACCTTC.

The chain uses TRBV2 and TRBJ2-7, with no clear D. CDR1 is SNHLY, CDR2 FYNNEI, per germline. V was cut by 1 base and J by 3 bases, with 7 bases left in between. This CDR3 has 13 residues. The CDR3 bases are TGTGCCAGCAGTGAAGGGGGAAACTACGAGCAGTACTTC. It encodes CASSEGGNYEQYF.

The chain has TRBV2 and TRBJ2-5, with TRBD1 matching 8 bases. Gene TRBJ2-7 matches the end of the DNA better, so the J call may be wrong. The length of the CDR3 is 15 residues. Per germline, CDR1 SNHLY and CDR2 FYNNEI. The CDR3 loop reads CASSVWAGGPYEQYF. The CDR3 DNA follows: TGTGCCAGCAGTGTTTGGGCAGGGGGCCCCTACGAGCAGTACTTC.

This clone was detected a few times. V is TRBV28 and J is TRBJ2-7; D unclear. Trimming cost V 7 bases and J 4 bases, with 11 bases left between them. This CDR3 comprises 12 residues. Looked up from germline, CDR1 is MDHEN and CDR2 is SYDVKM. The CDR3 sequence is CASTNLGYEQYF. The CDR3 DNA reads as TGTGCCAGCACAAATCTGGGGTACGAGCAGTACTTC.

As DNA, the CDR3 is TGTGCCAGCAGCTTAGTTGGCAGGGTGAGCTCCTACAATGAGCAGTTCTTC. It translates to CASSLVGRVSSYNEQFF. This sequence joins TRBV11-2 and TRBJ2-1, with D possibly being TRBD1 (5 bases). There are 17 residues in the CDR3. V lost 1 base, J lost 0 bases, and 13 bases lay in between. Germline CDR1 SGHAT, CDR2 FQNNGV.

This clone came up a few times. The chain links TRBV5-4 to TRBJ1-6; perhaps TRBD1 as D (5 bases). CDR1 is SGHNT and CDR2 is YYREEE in the germline V gene (reference sequence). CDR3 length: 15 amino acids. V dropped 3 bases and J dropped 10 bases, with 17 bases sitting between them. Here the CDR3 reads CASSSAGPRGSPLHF. In DNA, the CDR3 is TGTGCCAGCAGCTCAGCGGGGCCTCGGGGCTCACCCCTCCACTTT.

V usage is TRBV7-6 and J usage is TRBJ2-3; D remains ambiguous. The CDR3 contains 13 residues. The germline CDR1 and CDR2 sequences are SGHVS and FNYEAQ. The V end was cut by 6 bases, the J end by 5 bases, with 12 bases between. In DNA, the CDR3 is TGTGCCAGCAGTCCCATTGTGGGAGATACGCAGTATTTT. The encoded protein is CASSPIVGDTQYF.

This chain joins TRBV28 and TRBJ1-5; no definite D call. The V end lost 0 bases, the J end lost 2 bases, and 5 bases lay between the germline ends. The germline V gene encodes CDR1 MDHEN and CDR2 SYDVKM. The CDR3 sequence is 14 residues long. CDR3 region: CASSLWGGNQPQHF. The CDR3 nucleotides are TGTGCCAGCAGTTTATGGGGTGGCAATCAGCCCCAGCATTTT.

About this clone: This CDR3 is also generated by other DNA sequences in the sample. The chain combines TRBV29-1 with TRBJ1-2; D might be TRBD1 (5 bases). Germline CDR1 reads SQVTM; CDR2 reads ANQGSEA. Trimming left V 4 bases short and J 2 bases short, with 5 bases between. The CDR3 has 11 residues. The CDR3 DNA is TGCAGCGTTGCAGGGAACTATGGCTACACCTTC. Translating it yields CSVAGNYGYTF.

This rearrangement joins TRBV10-3 to TRBJ1-2, with 12 bases matching TRBD1. The junction had 8 bases not matched to a gene; V was cut back by 7 bases and J by 8 bases. Per germline, CDR1 ENHRY and CDR2 SYGVKD. The CDR3 spans 14 residues. This CDR3 reads CAITPGQGARGYTF. For the CDR3, the DNA is TGTGCCATCACCCCGGGACAGGGGGCAAGGGGCTACACCTTC.

V is TRBV7-9 and J is TRBJ2-3; 12 bases agree with TRBD2. Germline-derived CDR1 and CDR2 are SEHNR and FQNEAQ (reference sequence). Germline trimming cut 4 bases from V and 3 bases from J; bases unmatched to any gene: 2. This CDR3 comprises 15 residues. DNA for the CDR3: TGTGCCAGCAGCTCTAGCGGGAGGGCAACAGATACGCAGTATTTT. It translates to CASSSSGRATDTQYF.

The rearrangement uses TRBV7-3 and TRBJ2-3; D is possibly TRBD1 (6 bases). Trimming removed 5 bases at V and 3 bases at J, with 12 bases between. The CDR3 is made up of 14 amino acids. From germline, CDR1 is SGHTA and CDR2 FQGTGA. The CDR3 bases are TGTGCCAGCAGCCTCCTTGGACAGACAGATACGCAGTATTTT. This sequence encodes CASSLLGQTDTQYF.

The chain has TRBV28 and TRBJ1-5; D unresolved. This CDR3 spans 19 amino acids. Trimming took 5 bases from V and 4 from J, leaving 27 bases between them. Germline V gives CDR1 MDHEN, CDR2 SYDVKM. This CDR3 is CASSPALVVFMKSNQPQHF. Written as DNA, the CDR3 is TGTGCCAGCAGTCCCGCATTAGTGGTGTTCATGAAGTCTAATCAGCCCCAGCATTTT.

The chain recombines TRBV7-6 with TRBJ2-2; 10 bases are shared with TRBD1. CDR1 SGHVS and CDR2 FNYEAQ come from the germline V gene. CDR3 length: 17 amino acids. With V trimmed by 5 bases and J by 6 bases, 12 bases remained unmatched. The CDR3 DNA reads as TGTGCCAGCAGCGACCGACAGGGGGCAATTTCTGCCGGGGAGCTGTTTTTT. It yields the protein CASSDRQGAISAGELFF.

The V and J genes are TRBV19 and TRBJ1-5; no definite D call. V lost 3 bases to trimming and J lost 0 bases, with 6 bases between them. The germline V gene encodes CDR1 LNHDA and CDR2 SQIVND (reference sequence). The CDR3 extends over 14 amino acids. The DNA for the CDR3 is TGTGCCAGTAGTATGAAGGATAGCAATCAGCCCCAGCATTTT. Protein product: CASSMKDSNQPQHF.

In this sample, this clone turned up once. The J gene is TRBJ2-1, the V gene TRBV10-3; 8 bases align to TRBD2. V lost 4 bases, J lost 6 bases, and 5 bases stayed unmatched. The CDR3 spans 14 residues. The germline CDR1 and CDR2 sequences are ENHRY and SYGVKD. CDR3 protein: CAISVGLAGNEQFF. CDR3 nucleotide sequence: TGTGCCATCAGTGTGGGTCTAGCGGGCAATGAGCAGTTCTTC.

The gene calls are TRBV9 and TRBJ2-3; no clear D. V lost 4 bases and J lost 2, with 14 bases in between. This CDR3 region has 15 residues. CDR1 is SGDLS and CDR2 is YYNGEE in the germline V gene. The CDR3 loop is CASSSSPLITDTQYF. The CDR3 nucleotides read TGTGCCAGCAGCTCCAGTCCCCTAATCACAGATACGCAGTATTTT.